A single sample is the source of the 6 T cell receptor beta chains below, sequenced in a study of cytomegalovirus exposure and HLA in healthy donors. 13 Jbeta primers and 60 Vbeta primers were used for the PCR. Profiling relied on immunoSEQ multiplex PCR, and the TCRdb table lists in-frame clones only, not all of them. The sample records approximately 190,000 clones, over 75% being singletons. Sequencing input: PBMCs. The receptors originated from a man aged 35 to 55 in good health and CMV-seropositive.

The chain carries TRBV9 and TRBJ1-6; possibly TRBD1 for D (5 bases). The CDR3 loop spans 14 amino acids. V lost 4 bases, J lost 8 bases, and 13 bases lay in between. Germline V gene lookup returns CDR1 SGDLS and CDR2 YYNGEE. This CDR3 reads CASSSGLVYSPLHF. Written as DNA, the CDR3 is TGTGCCAGCAGCTCGGGACTGGTATATTCACCCCTCCACTTT.

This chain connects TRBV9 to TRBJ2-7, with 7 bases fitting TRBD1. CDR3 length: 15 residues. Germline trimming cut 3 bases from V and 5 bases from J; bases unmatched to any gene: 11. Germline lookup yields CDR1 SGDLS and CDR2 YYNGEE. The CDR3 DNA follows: TGTGCCAGCAGCGCCCGGGACAGTGGGAGACACGAGCAGTACTTC. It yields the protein CASSARDSGRHEQYF.

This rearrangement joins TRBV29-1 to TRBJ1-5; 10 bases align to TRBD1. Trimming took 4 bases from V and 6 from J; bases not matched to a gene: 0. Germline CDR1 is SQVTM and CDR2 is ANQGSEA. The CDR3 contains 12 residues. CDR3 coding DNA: TGCAGCGTTGGGACAGGGGGTCAGCCCCAGCATTTT. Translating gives CSVGTGGQPQHF.

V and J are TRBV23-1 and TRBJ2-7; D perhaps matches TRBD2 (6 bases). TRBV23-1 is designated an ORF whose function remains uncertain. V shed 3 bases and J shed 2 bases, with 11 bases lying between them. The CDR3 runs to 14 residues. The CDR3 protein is CASSHSGSPYEQYF. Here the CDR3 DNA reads TGCGCCAGCAGTCATTCCGGGAGTCCCTACGAGCAGTACTTC.

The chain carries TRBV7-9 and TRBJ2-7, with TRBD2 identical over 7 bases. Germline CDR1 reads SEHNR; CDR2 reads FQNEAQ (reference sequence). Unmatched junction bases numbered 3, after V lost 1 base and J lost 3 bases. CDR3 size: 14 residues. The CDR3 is CASSLVSGFYEQYF. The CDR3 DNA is TGTGCCAGCAGCTTAGTTAGCGGGTTCTACGAGCAGTACTTC.

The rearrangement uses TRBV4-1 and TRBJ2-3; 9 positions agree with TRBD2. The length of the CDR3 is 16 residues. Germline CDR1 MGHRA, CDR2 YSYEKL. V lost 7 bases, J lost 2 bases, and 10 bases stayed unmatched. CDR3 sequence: CASNQGGGVSTDTQYF. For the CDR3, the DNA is TGCGCCAGCAACCAGGGCGGGGGGGTTTCCACAGATACGCAGTATTTT.